The entry below describes one T cell receptor beta chain. Its specificity is unknown. Profiling relied on immunoSEQ multiplex PCR, and the TCRdb table lists in-frame clones only, not all of them. The profile shows some 93,000 clones, around 90% of them singletons. The data originate from a study of identifying expanded T cells in peripheral blood. Study-wide findings and caveats: Across healthy donors, higher total template counts meant significantly greater approximately two-week count variance.

This CDR3 comprises 14 residues. Trimming removed 0 bases at V and 8 bases at J, with 13 bases between. Germline CDR1 SGHVS, CDR2 FNYEAQ. Sequenced material: blood. The clonotype comes from a person aged 18-69 years in good health. This chain links TRBV7-6 with TRBJ1-2; D not resolved. In DNA form, the CDR3 reads TGTGCCAGCAGCTTAGCGGATACGGGAGGCGGCTACACCTTC. It translates to CASSLADTGGGYTF.